This passage covers 8 T cell receptor beta chains from one sample sequenced in a study of T cell repertoires in cytomegalovirus infection. TCRdb reanalysed the reads using MiXCR and keeps one entry per CDR3 protein. The sample includes almost 500,000 distinct CDR3 sequences, roughly 12% of them seen just once. Input material: PBMCs. The receptors shown here come from a human donor in good health (CMV status not recorded). Some clones in this sample may be carry-over from other donors' samples.

CDR3 sequence (DNA): TGTGCCAGCAGTCCAAGGGACAGGGGTTCCTATAATTCACCCCTCCACTTT. Protein product: CASSPRDRGSYNSPLHF. The gene calls are TRBV28 and TRBJ1-6; TRBD1 matches 10 bases. The junction had 5 bases not matched to a gene; V was cut back by 5 bases and J by 1 base. CDR3 length equals 17 residues. Germline V lookup: CDR1 MDHEN, CDR2 SYDVKM.

This clonotype occurred a few times. This chain joins TRBV20-1 and TRBJ1-1, with TRBD1 as a possible D gene (6 bases). V was clipped by 4 bases and J by 2 bases, with 14 bases between them. CDR1 and CDR2 (germline): DFQATT, SNEGSKA (reference sequence). The length of the CDR3 is 14 residues. CDR3 nucleotides: TGCAGTGCTATTGATGGGACATACAACACTGAAGCTTTCTTT. Its translation is CSAIDGTYNTEAFF.

This clonotype was recorded a few times. V gene TRBV15 combines with J gene TRBJ2-5; D uncertain. V was cut by 2 bases and J by 1 base, with 14 bases left in between. CDR3 size: 16 residues. CDR1 is LNHNV and CDR2 is YYDKDF in the germline V gene (reference sequence). CDR3 amino acids: CATSRKVRPIQETQYF. The CDR3 region has the DNA TGTGCCACCAGCAGAAAGGTCAGACCCATCCAAGAGACCCAGTACTTC.

This clonotype has a count of ten or more. The chain employs TRBV25-1 and TRBJ2-2, with 8 bases that match TRBD2. The CDR3 has 18 residues. J was trimmed by 5 bases and V by 4 bases; bases with no gene match: 15. CDR1 MGHDK and CDR2 SYGVNS come from the germline V gene. CDR3 sequence (DNA): TGTGCCAGCAGTGCCCATAGAGGAGCGGGGGTCCGTACCGGGGAGCTGTTTTTT. The encoded protein is CASSAHRGAGVRTGELFF. Full variable domain (rest looked up from reference TRBV25-1 and TRBJ2-2): EADIYQTPRYLVIGTGKKITLECSQTMGHDKMYWYQQDPGMELHLIHYSYGVNSTEKGDLSSESTVSRIRTEHFPLTLESARPSHTSQYLCASSAHRGAGVRTGELFFGEGSRLTVL.

This chain connects TRBV6-1 to TRBJ2-7; no definite D call. Per the germline V gene, CDR1 is MNHNS and CDR2 is SASEGT. The CDR3 consists of 11 residues. The ends were cut back, 3 bases at V and 5 bases at J, with 5 bases in the middle. DNA of the CDR3: TGTGCCAGCAGTGATCATGACGAGCAGTACTTC. Translating it yields CASSDHDEQYF.

Ten or more counts support this clonotype. The genes are TRBV6-4 and TRBJ1-5, with D tentatively TRBD1 (6 bases). Germline assignment: CDR1 MRHNA and CDR2 SNTAGT. The CDR3 length is 19 residues. Between the trimmed V and J ends, which lost 3 bases and 0 bases, there was a span of 21 bases. The chain's CDR3 is CASSELKLRGPDSNQPQHF. CDR3 coding DNA: TGTGCCAGCAGTGAATTAAAGCTCAGGGGACCAGATAGCAATCAGCCCCAGCATTTT.

This clonotype was recorded many times. V gene TRBV7-2 combines with J gene TRBJ2-5, with D possibly being TRBD2 (7 bases). This CDR3 comprises 15 residues. Germline assignment: CDR1 SGHTA and CDR2 FQGNSA. Trimming pared 5 bases from V and 3 bases from J, leaving 16 bases between. CDR3 sequence: CASSLQGGGEETQYF. The DNA for the CDR3 is TGTGCCAGCAGCCTCCAAGGGGGGGGCGAAGAGACCCAGTACTTC.

This clonotype was found a few times. The chain uses TRBV20-1 and TRBJ2-7; no definite D call. From germline, CDR1 is DFQATT and CDR2 SNEGSKA (reference sequence). CDR3 length equals 13 residues. V shed 0 bases and J shed 0 bases, with 6 bases lying between them. CDR3 protein: CSARDHHSYEQYF. CDR3 nucleotides: TGCAGTGCTAGAGATCACCACTCCTACGAGCAGTACTTC.